These 30 T cell receptor beta chains were sequenced from one sample in a study of molecular identifiers for immune sequencing clone quantification. In TCRdb, the PCR reads were re-called with MiXCR into one record per CDR3 protein. The repertoire holds about half a million distinct CDR3 sequences, with around a fifth as singletons. The sample comprised naive CD8+ T cells from blood, with Jurkat cell RNA spiked in. As to subset: FACS-sorted CD8+CD4-CCR7+CD45RA+ naive T cells. These receptors all come from a human donor in good health. Some libraries in this study had Jurkat cell RNA spiked in.

This chain uses TRBV20-1 with TRBJ2-1; TRBD2 matches at 13 bases. J lost 0 bases, V lost 6 bases, and 2 bases had no gene match. The CDR3 has 15 amino acids. Per germline, CDR1 DFQATT and CDR2 SNEGSKA (reference sequence). In DNA, the CDR3 is TGCAGTGCGGGGACTAGCGGGATCTCCTACAATGAGCAGTTCTTC. Protein sequence: CSAGTSGISYNEQFF.

The rearrangement uses TRBV10-1 and TRBJ2-7, with D hard to call. Germline CDR1 is WNHNN and CDR2 is SYGVQD (reference sequence). V was clipped by 0 bases and J by 6 bases, with 12 bases between them. The length of the CDR3 is 14 residues. In DNA form, the CDR3 reads TGCGCCAGCAGTGAGTCTGGCCTGAGATCCGAGCAGTACTTC. Translation gives CASSESGLRSEQYF.

This clonotype turned up a few times. V is TRBV20-1 and J is TRBJ2-5; 9 positions match TRBD1. This CDR3 comprises 18 residues. V trimming: 0 bases; J trimming: 1 base; junction bases outside the gene matches: 12. Germline lookup yields CDR1 DFQATT and CDR2 SNEGSKA (reference sequence). CDR3 nucleotides: TGCAGTGCTAGAGACCTGAGGGGACAGGGCCTTTTCCAAGAGACCCAGTACTTC. Amino acids: CSARDLRGQGLFQETQYF.

This clonotype was observed many times. The chain has TRBV29-1 and TRBJ1-1; D ambiguous. The CDR3 is 12 residues long. Per germline, CDR1 SQVTM and CDR2 ANQGSEA. Trimming left V 6 bases short and J 1 base short, with 9 bases between. CDR3 DNA sequence: TGCAGCGTGGACGCCCCGAACACTGAAGCTTTCTTT. Amino acids: CSVDAPNTEAFF. The full variable domain, completed using reference TRBV29-1 and TRBJ1-1, is SAVISQKPSRDICQRGTSLTIQCQVDSQVTMMFWYRQQPGQSLTLIATANQGSEATYESGFVIDKFPISRPNLTFSTLTVSNMSPEDSSIYLCSVDAPNTEAFFGQGTRLTVV.

This clonotype was picked up many times. The rearrangement joins TRBV4-3 to TRBJ2-3, with 8 bases lining up with TRBD2. CDR3 length: 16 residues. With 1 base clipped from V and 2 bases from J, the junction kept 5 bases outside the gene matches. Germline V CDR1 and CDR2: LGHNA, YSLEER. The CDR3 protein is CASSQAHGGATDTQYF. The CDR3, as DNA: TGCGCCAGCAGCCAAGCACACGGGGGGGCCACAGATACGCAGTATTTT.

As for this clonotype: A read error may explain this, as a much larger clone is one base away. The V and J genes are TRBV27 and TRBJ2-7; D remains ambiguous. CDR3 length equals 14 residues. Trimming removed 6 bases from V and 5 bases from J, with 17 bases in between. Germline assignment: CDR1 MNHEY and CDR2 SMNVEV (reference sequence). The CDR3 protein is CASRRPGAPHEQYF. CDR3 bases: TGTGCCAGCAGGAGACCGGGTGCCCCCCACGAGCAGTACTTC.

This clonotype turned up a few times. V is TRBV7-9 and J is TRBJ2-7, with 7 bases identical to TRBD1. The CDR3 has 15 residues. Germline V gives CDR1 SEHNR, CDR2 FQNEAQ (reference sequence). V lost 5 bases to trimming and J lost 2 bases; unmatched junction nucleotides: 9. The CDR3 DNA is TGTGCCAGCAGCCCAGGCAGACAGGGTACCTACGAGCAGTACTTC. Translating it yields CASSPGRQGTYEQYF.

In this sample, this clonotype turned up many times. The CDR3 spells CSGVDGLKSEAFF. The CDR3 DNA reads as TGCAGTGGGGTGGACGGCCTCAAATCTGAAGCTTTCTTT. The genes are TRBV29-1 and TRBJ1-1; D is undetermined. Germline loops: CDR1 SQVTM, CDR2 ANQGSEA. The CDR3 runs to 13 residues.

This clonotype was recorded many times. This chain uses TRBV7-2 with TRBJ2-3; 8 nucleotides align to TRBD2. Unmatched junction bases numbered 6, after V lost 6 bases and J lost 4 bases. Per the germline V gene, CDR1 is SGHTA and CDR2 is FQGNSA. This CDR3 contains 14 residues. The CDR3, as DNA: TGTGCCAGCAGTACCCCGGGAGGGTCAGATACGCAGTATTTT. Translated: CASSTPGGSDTQYF.

The chain is built from TRBV4-1 and TRBJ2-1; 9 positions agree with TRBD2. Trimming removed 1 base from V and 5 bases from J; junction bases left unmatched: 6. The CDR3 runs to 16 residues. CDR1 MGHRA and CDR2 YSYEKL come from the germline V gene. CDR3 region: CASSQVSSGVHNEQFF. The CDR3 DNA sequence: TGCGCCAGCAGCCAAGTGTCTAGCGGGGTTCACAATGAGCAGTTCTTC.

The chain has TRBV7-2 and TRBJ1-1; tentatively, D is TRBD1 (5 bases). V was trimmed by 4 bases and J by 4 bases, leaving 10 bases between them. CDR1 and CDR2 from the germline V gene are SGHTA and FQGNSA. The CDR3 sequence is 13 residues long. CDR3 region: CASSSAGATEAFF. The CDR3 DNA reads TGTGCCAGCAGCTCCGCCGGGGCCACTGAAGCTTTCTTT.

This clonotype has at least ten counts. The chain has TRBV25-1 and TRBJ2-7; possibly TRBD1 for D (5 bases). Germline loops: CDR1 MGHDK, CDR2 SYGVNS. The CDR3 consists of 13 residues. The V end was cut by 7 bases, the J end by 0 bases, with 10 bases between. The CDR3 protein is CASIGVSSYEQYF. CDR3 DNA sequence: TGTGCCAGCATAGGGGTAAGCTCCTACGAGCAGTACTTC.

This clonotype has ten or more counts. This chain connects TRBV7-9 to TRBJ2-7, with D perhaps TRBD2 (5 bases). The CDR3 sequence is 16 residues long. With 2 bases removed from V and 7 bases from J, the gap between germline ends came to 21 bases. Germline assignment: CDR1 SEHNR and CDR2 FQNEAQ (reference sequence). CDR3 sequence (DNA): TGTGCCAGCAGCTTATATTTTGGTGTACCCGGCGGGGAGCAGTACTTC. Translating gives CASSLYFGVPGGEQYF. Full variable domain (outside the CDR3, taken from reference TRBV7-9 and TRBJ2-7): DTGVSQNPRHKITKRGQNVTFRCDPISEHNRLYWYRQTLGQGPEFLTYFQNEAQLEKSRLLSDRFSAERPKGSFSTLEIQRTEQGDSAMYLCASSLYFGVPGGEQYFGPGTRLTVT.

This clonotype has at least ten counts. This rearrangement joins TRBV7-9 to TRBJ2-1; 7 bases line up with TRBD2. The junction had 6 bases not matched to a gene; V was cut back by 5 bases and J by 2 bases. The CDR3 covers 15 residues. Germline loops: CDR1 SEHNR, CDR2 FQNEAQ (reference sequence). DNA for the CDR3: TGTGCCAGCAGCCCGGAAGCGGGGCCCTACAATGAGCAGTTCTTC. It codes for CASSPEAGPYNEQFF.

This clonotype was seen ten or more times. Germline is not matched at one junction end, which may reflect a read error. The V call is TRBV12-3 or TRBV12-4, the J call TRBJ2-5; D perhaps matches TRBD2 (6 bases). The CDR3 extends over 14 amino acids. The CDR3: CASSPTGDQETQYF. The CDR3 DNA reads as TGTGCCAGCAGTCCGACGGGGGACCAGGAGACCCAGTACTTC.

CDR3 protein: CASSLQRQGHEQYF. Here the CDR3 DNA reads TGTGCCAGCAGCTTACAACGACAGGGCCACGAGCAGTACTTC. The chain employs TRBV11-2 and TRBJ2-7, with 7 positions matching TRBD1. This CDR3 has 14 amino acids. Germline CDR1 reads SGHAT; CDR2 reads FQNNGV. Trimming removed 2 bases from V and 5 bases from J; junction bases left unmatched: 6.

The genes are TRBV6-5 and TRBJ2-1; 8 bases map to TRBD2. This CDR3 is 13 amino acids long. The ends lost 5 bases at V and 9 bases at J; junction bases unmatched: 6. Looked up from germline, CDR1 is MNHEY and CDR2 is SVGAGI. The CDR3 is CASSPGTSFEQFF. The CDR3 nucleotides read TGTGCCAGCAGTCCCGGGACTAGTTTTGAGCAGTTCTTC.

V gene TRBV19 combines with J gene TRBJ2-2; 8 bases are a match to TRBD1. This CDR3 is 19 amino acids long. Germline CDR1 and CDR2: LNHDA and SQIVND (reference sequence). The J segment lost 3 bases and the V segment lost 0 bases, leaving 12 bases of the junction unmatched. The CDR3 loop is CASSIEVGTGAFDTGELFF. The CDR3 bases are TGTGCCAGTAGTATAGAGGTGGGGACAGGTGCATTTGACACCGGGGAGCTGTTTTTT.

This clonotype was seen repeatedly, ten times or more. The chain has TRBV28 and TRBJ2-2, with D unresolved. This CDR3 has 14 residues. Trimming pared 3 bases from V and 5 bases from J, leaving 10 bases between. Germline V gene lookup returns CDR1 MDHEN and CDR2 SYDVKM. CDR3 DNA: TGTGCCAGCAGTTTTCAGGAGATGACCGGGGAGCTGTTTTTT. This codes for CASSFQEMTGELFF. Full variable domain (rest looked up from reference TRBV28 and TRBJ2-2): DVKVTQSSRYLVKRTGEKVFLECVQDMDHENMFWYRQDPGLGLRLIYFSYDVKMKEKGDIPEGYSVSREKKERFSLILESASTNQTSMYLCASSFQEMTGELFFGEGSRLTVL.

In this sample, this clonotype turned up many times. The chain is built from TRBV7-9 and TRBJ2-7; 10 bases map to TRBD1. CDR1 is SEHNR, CDR2 FQNEAQ, per germline (reference sequence). Germline trimming cut 3 bases from V and 6 bases from J; bases unmatched to any gene: 2. The length of the CDR3 is 13 residues. CDR3 bases: TGTGCCAGCAGCTTCGACAGGGGGCCCGAGCAGTACTTC. This translates into CASSFDRGPEQYF.

This clonotype was seen ten or more times. The V gene is TRBV7-9, the J gene TRBJ1-1; D is possibly TRBD1 (5 bases). Germline-derived CDR1 and CDR2 are SEHNR and FQNEAQ (reference sequence). Trimming took off 2 bases at V and 5 bases at J, with 15 bases between the two ends. The CDR3 has 15 residues. This CDR3 reads CASSLSGTGKTEAFF. The CDR3, as DNA: TGTGCCAGCAGCTTATCGGGGACGGGAAAAACTGAAGCTTTCTTT.

This clonotype was seen more than once but under ten times. The V and J genes are TRBV5-6 and TRBJ2-1; D remains unclear. The germline V and J ends were trimmed by 2 bases and 12 bases, with 12 bases remaining between them. Germline lookup yields CDR1 SGHDT and CDR2 YYEEEE. The CDR3 extends over 12 amino acids. CDR3 DNA: TGTGCCAGCAGCTTTGACCCTTCGGTGCAGTTCTTC. Its translation: CASSFDPSVQFF. The whole variable domain, filled in from reference TRBV5-6 and TRBJ2-1, reads DAGVTQSPTHLIKTRGQQVTLRCSPKSGHDTVSWYQQALGQGPQFIFQYYEEEERQRGNFPDRFSGHQFPNYSSELNVNALLLGDSALYLCASSFDPSVQFFGPGTRLTVL.

V gene TRBV29-1 combines with J gene TRBJ1-2; D gene unclear. The CDR3 sequence is 11 residues long. V was pared by 4 bases and J by 2 bases, with 5 bases between. The germline V gene has CDR1 SQVTM and CDR2 ANQGSEA. The CDR3 here is CSVVTNYGYTF. CDR3 coding DNA: TGCAGCGTTGTAACGAACTATGGCTACACCTTC.

On this clonotype itself: The CDR3 ends on some other residue instead of the conserved phenylalanine or tryptophan, so this is likely a read error. The chain is built from TRBV7-6 and TRBJ2-3, with TRBD2 matching over 11 bases. The CDR3 consists of 15 residues. J lost 3 bases, V lost 5 bases, and 4 bases had no gene match. Germline-derived CDR1 and CDR2 are SGHVS and FNYEAQ. CDR3 in DNA: TGTGCCAGCAGCCTGGGACTAGCGGCTACAGATACGCAGTATCTT. Translation gives CASSLGLAATDTQYL.

In its sample, this clonotype was seen a few times. V is TRBV30 and J is TRBJ2-2, with 7 bases matching TRBD2. The CDR3 has 17 amino acids. The ends lost 1 base at V and 4 bases at J; junction bases unmatched: 12. Germline-derived CDR1 and CDR2 are GTSNPN and SVGIG (reference sequence). As DNA, the CDR3 is TGTGCCTGGAGTGCCGGGGGTGGGCGGGAGTCCACCGGGGAGCTGTTTTTT. Translating gives CAWSAGGGRESTGELFF.

This clonotype was detected many times. The V gene is TRBV6-1, the J gene TRBJ2-7; TRBD2 might be the D (5 bases). The CDR3 covers 12 residues. Germline CDR1 and CDR2: MNHNS and SASEGT. Trimming cost V 3 bases and J 3 bases, with 6 bases left between them. The CDR3 region is CASSDGGYEQYF. The CDR3 nucleotides are TGTGCCAGCAGTGACGGAGGCTACGAGCAGTACTTC.

CDR3 DNA sequence: TGTGCCAGCAGCTTGGGAGATTTCGGGCCGAACACTGAAGCTTTCTTT. Translation: CASSLGDFGPNTEAFF. V and J are TRBV5-4 and TRBJ1-1; D uncertain. Looked up from germline, CDR1 is SGHNT and CDR2 is YYREEE (reference sequence). The CDR3 has 16 residues. The V end lost 0 bases, the J end lost 1 base, and 13 bases lay between the germline ends.

The chain combines TRBV19 with TRBJ2-7; D may be TRBD1 (6 bases). Trimming stripped 4 bases from V and 0 bases from J, with 13 bases between. The CDR3 consists of 15 residues. Germline lookup yields CDR1 LNHDA and CDR2 SQIVND (reference sequence). CDR3 DNA: TGTGCCAGTAGTACAGGGTCAGGGGTCTCCTACGAGCAGTACTTC. Translation: CASSTGSGVSYEQYF. The full variable domain, rest sourced from reference TRBV19 and TRBJ2-7, is DGGITQSPKYLFRKEGQNVTLSCEQNLNHDAMYWYRQDPGQGLRLIYYSQIVNDFQKGDIAEGYSVSREKKESFPLTVTSAQKNPTAFYLCASSTGSGVSYEQYFGPGTRLTVT.

The chain recombines TRBV3-1 with TRBJ1-2, with D maybe TRBD1 (5 bases). The CDR3 is 12 amino acids. Trimming stripped 4 bases from V and 8 bases from J, with 11 bases between. CDR1 is LGHDT and CDR2 is YNNKEL in the germline V gene (reference sequence). This chain's CDR3 is CASSLQGEGYTF. CDR3 nucleotide sequence: TGTGCCAGCAGCCTGCAGGGAGAAGGCTACACCTTC.

In regard to this clonotype: This could be a read error, since a much larger clone is one nucleotide away. The chain uses TRBV4-3 and TRBJ1-1; D gene unclear. V was cut by 5 bases and J by 10 bases, with 17 bases left in between. Germline CDR1 LGHNA, CDR2 YSLEER. CDR3 length equals 13 residues. The CDR3 is CASSSNPTNGAFF. As DNA, the CDR3 is TGCGCCAGCAGCAGTAATCCTACGAATGGAGCTTTCTTT.